This passage covers 32 T cell receptor beta chains from one sample sequenced in a study of OX40 agonist ivuxolimab in advanced cancers. TCRdb keeps only in-frame clones here, not all; method: immunoSEQ multiplex PCR. The table lists tens of thousands of clones, around 90% of them singletons. The sequencing here drew on CD4+ or CD8+ T cells sorted from blood, taken in a trial of the OX40 agonist ivuxolimab. These receptors were collected from an adult with an advanced solid tumor such as melanoma, head and neck, liver or kidney cancer.

This chain joins TRBV6-5 and TRBJ2-1; D unclear. CDR3 length: 13 amino acids. CDR1 and CDR2 from the germline V gene are MNHEY and SVGAGI. The V and J ends lost 7 bases and 7 bases respectively, with 14 bases between them. The CDR3 DNA sequence: TGTGCCAGCAACAGTTATTGGAGTAATGAGCAGTTCTTC. Its protein product is CASNSYWSNEQFF.

This clone has just a few counts. The chain uses TRBV4-1 and TRBJ2-1; D might be TRBD1 (6 bases). The V gene's germline CDR1 is MGHRA and CDR2 YSYEKL. Trimming stripped 1 base from V and 2 bases from J, with 12 bases between. The CDR3 extends over 16 amino acids. The CDR3 sequence is CASSQVRGAAYNEQFF. The CDR3 bases are TGCGCCAGCAGCCAAGTCAGGGGTGCGGCCTACAATGAGCAGTTCTTC.

The chain has TRBV19 and TRBJ2-4, with D perhaps TRBD1 or TRBD2 (5 bases each). There are 15 residues in the CDR3. Germline V gives CDR1 LNHDA, CDR2 SQIVND (reference sequence). V was trimmed by 5 bases and J by 0 bases, leaving 11 bases between them. The CDR3 sequence: CASSPRGVAKNIQYF. The DNA of the CDR3 is TGTGCCAGTAGTCCGAGAGGGGTAGCCAAAAACATTCAGTACTTC.

The V call is TRBV28, the J call TRBJ2-7, with D perhaps being TRBD1 or TRBD2 (5 bases each). The CDR3 has 12 residues. Germline V gene data show CDR1 as MDHEN and CDR2 as SYDVKM. The V end lost 9 bases, the J end lost 2 bases, and 11 bases lay between the germline ends. Written as DNA, the CDR3 is TGTGCCAGTAGCCGGGGCCCCTACGAGCAGTACTTC. Translated: CASSRGPYEQYF.

V and J are TRBV4-1 and TRBJ1-2; TRBD1 matches at 9 bases. Germline V lookup: CDR1 MGHRA, CDR2 YSYEKL. V lost 4 bases, J lost 2 bases, and 11 bases stayed unmatched. This CDR3 region has 17 residues. CDR3 sequence (DNA): TGCGCCAGCAGCCTAGGGGACAGGGTGCGGAAGAACTATGGCTACACCTTC. Translated, it gives CASSLGDRVRKNYGYTF.

The chain recombines TRBV5-1 with TRBJ2-7; a weak D match, TRBD1 (5 bases). In germline, CDR1 is SGHRS, CDR2 YFSETQ. CDR3 length equals 13 residues. Trimming removed 3 bases at V and 3 bases at J, with 10 bases between. The CDR3 DNA sequence: TGCGCCAGCAGCTACGACAGCGACTACGAGCAGTACTTC. Translated, it gives CASSYDSDYEQYF.

The V call is TRBV4-1, the J call TRBJ1-3; D possibly corresponds to TRBD1 (5 bases). This CDR3 is built from 16 residues. Germline assignment: CDR1 MGHRA and CDR2 YSYEKL. V was shortened by 1 base and J by 0 bases, with 10 bases between the two germline ends. The CDR3 protein is CASSQGDGSSGNTIYF. For the CDR3, the DNA is TGCGCCAGCAGCCAAGGGGACGGGAGCTCTGGAAACACCATATATTTT.

This chain connects TRBV7-3 to TRBJ2-2; no clear D. V was cut by 5 bases and J by 4 bases, with 11 bases left in between. The CDR3 loop spans 14 amino acids. Germline lookup yields CDR1 SGHTA and CDR2 FQGTGA. The chain's CDR3 is CASSPTDGTGELFF. CDR3 in DNA: TGTGCCAGCAGCCCCACCGATGGCACCGGGGAGCTGTTTTTT. The full variable domain, rest sourced from reference TRBV7-3 and TRBJ2-2, is GAGVSQTPSNKVTEKGKYVELRCDPISGHTALYWYRQSLGQGPEFLIYFQGTGAADDSGLPNDRFFAVRPEGSVSTLKIQRTERGDSAVYLCASSPTDGTGELFFGEGSRLTVL.

This chain uses TRBV5-4 with TRBJ2-5; 8 nucleotides align to TRBD2. Germline loops: CDR1 SGHNT, CDR2 YYREEE (reference sequence). The CDR3 loop spans 14 amino acids. Germline trimming cut 4 bases from V and 1 base from J; bases unmatched to any gene: 3. This CDR3 is CASSPGTSQETQYF. DNA for the CDR3: TGTGCCAGCAGCCCCGGGACTAGCCAAGAGACCCAGTACTTC.

V gene TRBV7-9 combines with J gene TRBJ2-5; unclear D gene. With 5 bases removed from V and 5 bases from J, the gap between germline ends came to 12 bases. This CDR3 contains 13 residues. Germline values: CDR1 SEHNR, CDR2 FQNEAQ (reference sequence). DNA for the CDR3: TGTGCCAGCAGCCCCCAGACGTGGGAGACCCAGTACTTC. It encodes CASSPQTWETQYF.

This chain connects TRBV27 to TRBJ2-2, with D perhaps matching TRBD1 (6 bases). Germline V gene sequence: CDR1 MNHEY, CDR2 SMNVEV (reference sequence). The germline V and J ends were trimmed by 6 bases and 4 bases, with 9 bases remaining between them. The CDR3 is 13 residues long. The CDR3 nucleotides read TGTGCCAGCAGAGGGGGTGTCACCGGGGAGCTGTTTTTT. Translation: CASRGGVTGELFF.

This clone was counted once. The V and J genes are TRBV6-6 and TRBJ2-3; no firm D call. The CDR3 consists of 14 residues. Germline CDR1 MNHNY, CDR2 SVGAGI (reference sequence). The V gene lost 2 bases and the J gene lost 4 bases, with 10 bases spanning the gap. The CDR3 protein is CASSYEPGADTQYF. The CDR3 coding sequence is TGTGCCAGCAGTTACGAGCCTGGGGCAGATACGCAGTATTTT.

The chain joins TRBV10-1 to TRBJ1-1, with D perhaps matching TRBD1 (6 bases). Germline assignment: CDR1 WNHNN and CDR2 SYGVQD (reference sequence). Between the trimmed V and J ends, which lost 6 bases and 3 bases, there was a span of 11 bases. The CDR3 is 13 amino acids. CDR3 residues: CASSRGGDTEAFF. The CDR3 coding sequence is TGCGCCAGCAGCAGGGGAGGGGACACTGAAGCTTTCTTT.

The V gene is TRBV9, the J gene TRBJ1-2; D is uncertain. Germline values: CDR1 SGDLS, CDR2 YYNGEE. V gave up 0 bases and J gave up 0 bases, with 9 bases separating them. This CDR3 has 15 amino acids. The CDR3 loop is CASSVATVSNYGYTF. The CDR3 bases are TGTGCCAGCAGCGTAGCTACAGTATCTAACTATGGCTACACCTTC.

This sequence joins TRBV14 and TRBJ2-7; D possibly corresponds to TRBD2 (7 bases). CDR3 length equals 15 residues. Germline CDR1 is SGHDN and CDR2 is FVKESK. V shed 1 base and J shed 2 bases, with 12 bases lying between them. The CDR3 here is CASSQVGGLPYEQYF. DNA of the CDR3: TGTGCCAGCAGCCAAGTGGGGGGGCTCCCCTACGAGCAGTACTTC.

The V and J genes are TRBV11-2 and TRBJ2-7; 12 bases fit TRBD2. Germline values: CDR1 SGHAT, CDR2 FQNNGV. The CDR3 length is 15 residues. Unmatched junction bases numbered 4, after V lost 3 bases and J lost 4 bases. CDR3 loop: CASSFSGTSGYEQYF. CDR3 bases: TGTGCCAGCAGCTTTTCCGGGACTAGCGGGTACGAGCAGTACTTC.

V gene TRBV30 combines with J gene TRBJ1-5; D perhaps matches TRBD1 (5 bases). Germline V lookup: CDR1 GTSNPN, CDR2 SVGIG (reference sequence). The CDR3 sequence is 13 residues long. V gave up 1 base and J gave up 4 bases, with 8 bases separating them. In DNA form, the CDR3 reads TGTGCCTGGAGTGGGGACCTGAATCAGCCCCAGCATTTT. Its translation: CAWSGDLNQPQHF.

The chain uses TRBV4-2 and TRBJ1-5, with 7 bases that match TRBD1. Looked up from germline, CDR1 is LGHNA and CDR2 is YNFKEQ. Unmatched junction bases numbered 1, after V lost 0 bases and J lost 2 bases. This CDR3 spans 15 amino acids. The CDR3 nucleotides read TGTGCCAGCAGCCAAGATACAGGGGGCAATCAGCCCCAGCATTTT. Its protein is CASSQDTGGNQPQHF.

V and J are TRBV7-8 and TRBJ2-5; D uncertain. This CDR3 has 13 amino acids. Germline CDR1 reads SGHVS; CDR2 reads FQNEAQ. V was trimmed by 1 base and J by 5 bases, leaving 8 bases between them. In nucleotides, the CDR3 is TGTGCCAGCAGCTTAGGACAAAGTGAGACCCAGTACTTC. This translates into CASSLGQSETQYF.

The CDR3 nucleotides are TGTGCCAGCAGCATTGGACTAGCGGGAGTAGAGACCCAGTACTTC. It translates to CASSIGLAGVETQYF. The rearrangement joins TRBV11-3 to TRBJ2-5, with 13 bases matching TRBD2. The CDR3 has 15 residues. CDR1 and CDR2 (germline): SGHNT, YENEEA. Trimming cost V 5 bases and J 4 bases; bases outside gene matches: 4.

The chain carries TRBV4-1 and TRBJ1-1; a possible D gene is TRBD1 (6 bases). Germline V CDR1 and CDR2: MGHRA, YSYEKL. V was trimmed by 7 bases and J by 3 bases, leaving 15 bases between them. The CDR3 has 14 amino acids. Here the CDR3 DNA reads TGCGCCAGCAACCGAGGGGGGGCGTACACTGAAGCTTTCTTT. Translating gives CASNRGGAYTEAFF.

The genes are TRBV2 and TRBJ2-5; no firm D call. V was pared by 10 bases and J by 2 bases, with 14 bases between. This CDR3 has 13 residues. The V gene's germline CDR1 is SNHLY and CDR2 FYNNEI. The CDR3, as DNA: TGTGCCACCGCGACTCTGCAGCAAGAGACCCAGTACTTC. Its translation is CATATLQQETQYF.

This chain connects TRBV5-4 to TRBJ2-7; possible D gene TRBD2, 6 bases. Trimming shortened V by 0 bases and J by 2 bases, and 12 bases separated the two germline ends. The CDR3 totals 15 residues. Germline CDR1 SGHNT, CDR2 YYREEE (reference sequence). The CDR3 region is CASSLGSGGPYEQYF. The CDR3 coding sequence is TGTGCCAGCAGCTTGGGATCCGGGGGACCCTACGAGCAGTACTTC.

The rearrangement joins TRBV11-2 to TRBJ2-5, with 10 bases identical to TRBD2. This CDR3 spans 17 amino acids. With V trimmed by 1 base and J by 4 bases, 9 bases remained unmatched. The V gene's germline CDR1 is SGHAT and CDR2 FQNNGV. The chain's CDR3 is CASSLGASGGGGETQYF. In DNA form, the CDR3 reads TGTGCCAGCAGCTTAGGCGCTAGCGGGGGAGGTGGAGAGACCCAGTACTTC.

In this sample, this clone turned up a few times. The chain uses TRBV6-1 and TRBJ1-2; D is perhaps TRBD1 (5 bases). The V and J ends lost 9 bases and 2 bases respectively, with 16 bases between them. Germline loops: CDR1 MNHNS, CDR2 SASEGT. This CDR3 spans 14 amino acids. The chain's CDR3 is CASKQTTDNYGYTF. CDR3 DNA: TGTGCCAGTAAGCAAACGACAGACAACTATGGCTACACCTTC.

The V gene is TRBV6-5, the J gene TRBJ2-7, with 8 bases aligning to TRBD1. V dropped 6 bases and J dropped 4; count of bases not matched to a gene: 5. The CDR3 is 13 residues long. Germline V gene lookup returns CDR1 MNHEY and CDR2 SVGAGI. CDR3 loop: CASRGQVGYEQYF. DNA of the CDR3: TGTGCCAGCAGGGGACAGGTGGGGTACGAGCAGTACTTC.

In DNA form, the CDR3 reads TGTGCCAGCAGCCCGGACAGGGGCCATAACTATGGCTACACCTTC. Amino acid sequence: CASSPDRGHNYGYTF. The chain combines TRBV6-1 with TRBJ1-2; 9 nucleotides line up with TRBD1. V was clipped by 6 bases and J by 1 base; unmatched bases: 6. There are 15 residues in the CDR3. CDR1 and CDR2 from the germline V gene are MNHNS and SASEGT.

V is TRBV2 and J is TRBJ1-4, with no clear D. CDR3 size: 15 residues. In germline, CDR1 is SNHLY, CDR2 FYNNEI. Trimming left V 6 bases short and J 7 bases short, with 18 bases between. The CDR3 protein is CASSSPGLPVEKLFF. The CDR3 nucleotides read TGTGCCAGCAGCTCTCCGGGATTGCCTGTTGAAAAACTGTTTTTT.

The V and J genes are TRBV28 and TRBJ2-1, with TRBD2 matching over 11 bases. The CDR3 extends over 16 amino acids. The J segment lost 4 bases and the V segment lost 5 bases, leaving 7 bases of the junction unmatched. CDR1 MDHEN and CDR2 SYDVKM come from the germline V gene. The CDR3, as DNA: TGTGCCAGCAGTATAATTAGCGGGAGGGTTTACAATGAGCAGTTCTTC. Protein: CASSIISGRVYNEQFF. Full variable domain (missing parts from reference TRBV28 and TRBJ2-1): DVKVTQSSRYLVKRTGEKVFLECVQDMDHENMFWYRQDPGLGLRLIYFSYDVKMKEKGDIPEGYSVSREKKERFSLILESASTNQTSMYLCASSIISGRVYNEQFFGPGTRLTVL.

This sequence joins TRBV5-1 and TRBJ2-2, with 8 bases that match TRBD2. Germline trimming cut 5 bases from V and 2 bases from J; bases unmatched to any gene: 5. Germline CDR1 reads SGHRS; CDR2 reads YFSETQ. The CDR3 covers 15 residues. CDR3 sequence (DNA): TGCGCCAGCAGTACCGGGACTAGTAACACCGGGGAGCTGTTTTTT. Its translation: CASSTGTSNTGELFF.

This clone came up a few times. The V call is TRBV6-4, the J call TRBJ2-2; 10 bases fit TRBD1. CDR1 and CDR2 (germline): MRHNA, SNTAGT. CDR3 length equals 13 residues. V shed 11 bases and J 7 bases; nucleotides not matched to a gene: 7. This CDR3 reads CAPVDRGFGELFF. The CDR3 DNA reads as TGTGCCCCCGTGGACAGGGGGTTCGGGGAGCTGTTTTTT.

This chain uses TRBV5-4 with TRBJ2-7; D possibly corresponds to TRBD2 (6 bases). Germline V CDR1 and CDR2: SGHNT, YYREEE (reference sequence). Trimming removed 7 bases at V and 4 bases at J, with 12 bases between. CDR3 length: 12 residues. The CDR3 region is CASGGMGYEQYF. The CDR3 DNA reads as TGTGCCAGCGGGGGGATGGGTTACGAGCAGTACTTC. The full variable domain, rest sourced from reference TRBV5-4 and TRBJ2-7, is ETGVTQSPTHLIKTRGQQVTLRCSSQSGHNTVSWYQQALGQGPQFIFQYYREEENGRGNFPPRFSGLQFPNYSSELNVNALELDDSALYLCASGGMGYEQYFGPGTRLTVT.